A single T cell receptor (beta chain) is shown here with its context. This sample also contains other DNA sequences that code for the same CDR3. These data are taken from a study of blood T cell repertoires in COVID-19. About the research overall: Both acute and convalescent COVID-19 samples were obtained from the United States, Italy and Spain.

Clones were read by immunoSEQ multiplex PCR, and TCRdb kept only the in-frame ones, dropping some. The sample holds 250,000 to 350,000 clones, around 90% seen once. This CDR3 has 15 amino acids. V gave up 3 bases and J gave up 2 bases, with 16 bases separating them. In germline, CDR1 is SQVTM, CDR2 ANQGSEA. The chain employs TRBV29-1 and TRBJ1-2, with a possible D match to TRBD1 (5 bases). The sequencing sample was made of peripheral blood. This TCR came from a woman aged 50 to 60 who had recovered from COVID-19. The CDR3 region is CSVDGGALSNYGYTF. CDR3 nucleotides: TGCAGCGTTGATGGCGGGGCACTGAGCAACTATGGCTACACCTTC.